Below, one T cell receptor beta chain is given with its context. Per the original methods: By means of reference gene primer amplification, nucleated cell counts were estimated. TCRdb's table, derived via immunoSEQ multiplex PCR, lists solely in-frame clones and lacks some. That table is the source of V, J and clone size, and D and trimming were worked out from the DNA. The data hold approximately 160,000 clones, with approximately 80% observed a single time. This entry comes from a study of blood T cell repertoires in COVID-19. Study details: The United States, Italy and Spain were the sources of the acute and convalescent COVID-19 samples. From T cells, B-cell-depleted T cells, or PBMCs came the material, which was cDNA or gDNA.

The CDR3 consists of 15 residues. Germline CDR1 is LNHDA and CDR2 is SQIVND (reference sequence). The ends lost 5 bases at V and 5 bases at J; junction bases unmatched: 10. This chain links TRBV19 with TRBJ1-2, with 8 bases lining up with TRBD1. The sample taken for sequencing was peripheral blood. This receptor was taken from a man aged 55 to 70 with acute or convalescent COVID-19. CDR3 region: CASSSKQGAEYGYTF. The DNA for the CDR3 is TGTGCCAGTAGTTCAAAGCAGGGGGCAGAGTATGGCTACACCTTC.